Each of the 30 T cell receptor beta chains below was sequenced from the same sample in a study of memory CD4+ T cells and cytomegalovirus serostatus. The assay was immunoSEQ multiplex PCR, and TCRdb's table has in-frame clones only and misses some. This table holds roughly 53,000 clones, around 81% found once. The sort gate was single viable CD3+CD4+CD8-CD45RO+ cells for memory CD4+ T cells. The sequenced sample was memory CD4+ T cells from blood. These TCRs come from an adult in good health and CMV-seronegative.

The V gene is TRBV28, the J gene TRBJ2-7; the D is unclear. Germline assignment: CDR1 MDHEN and CDR2 SYDVKM. The CDR3 covers 13 residues. The DNA for the CDR3 is TGTGTACATTCCAGTCTGACCTCCTACGAGCAGTACTTC. Its protein is CVHSSLTSYEQYF. The full variable domain, rest sourced from reference TRBV28 and TRBJ2-7, is DVKVTQSSRYLVKRTGEKVFLECVQDMDHENMFWYRQDPGLGLRLIYFSYDVKMKEKGDIPEGYSVSREKKERFSLILESASTNQTSMYLCVHSSLTSYEQYFGPGTRLTVT.

The V gene is TRBV4-3, the J gene TRBJ1-2, with 8 bases fitting TRBD1. The CDR3 is made up of 15 amino acids. Germline lookup yields CDR1 LGHNA and CDR2 YSLEER. With 1 base clipped from V and 4 bases from J, the junction kept 5 bases outside the gene matches. The CDR3 protein is CASSQAGTGFYGYTF. Here the CDR3 DNA reads TGCGCCAGCAGCCAAGCCGGGACAGGATTCTATGGCTACACCTTC.

J is TRBJ2-3 and V is TRBV7-9, with a weak D call TRBD2 (5 bases). V shed 0 bases and J shed 4 bases, with 11 bases lying between them. This CDR3 has 15 amino acids. Looked up from germline, CDR1 is SEHNR and CDR2 is FQNEAQ (reference sequence). Here the CDR3 reads CASSLASARADTQYF. CDR3 nucleotides: TGTGCCAGCAGCTTAGCTTCGGCGAGGGCAGATACGCAGTATTTT. The full variable domain, completed using reference TRBV7-9 and TRBJ2-3, is DTGVSQNPRHKITKRGQNVTFRCDPISEHNRLYWYRQTLGQGPEFLTYFQNEAQLEKSRLLSDRFSAERPKGSFSTLEIQRTEQGDSAMYLCASSLASARADTQYFGPGTRLTVL.

This chain joins TRBV2 and TRBJ2-6, with D perhaps TRBD2 (5 bases). Trimming cost V 6 bases and J 3 bases, with 6 bases left between them. Germline values: CDR1 SNHLY, CDR2 FYNNEI. The CDR3 sequence is 13 residues long. CDR3 protein: CASRRDGANVLTF. CDR3 nucleotides: TGTGCCAGCAGGAGGGATGGGGCCAACGTCCTGACTTTC.

CDR3 DNA sequence: TGTGCCAGCAGCTTCCGGCCGTTGACTAGCGGGTCTTCGGCCAAAAACATTCAGTACTTC. This encodes CASSFRPLTSGSSAKNIQYF. The rearrangement links TRBV27 to TRBJ2-4, with 10 bases lining up with TRBD2. The V and J ends lost 6 bases and 1 base, in that order; junction bases with no gene match: 18. The CDR3 runs to 20 residues. Germline CDR1 is MNHEY and CDR2 is SMNVEV (reference sequence).

V and J are TRBV5-4 and TRBJ2-5, with a weak D call TRBD2 (6 bases). The germline CDR1 and CDR2 sequences are SGHNT and YYREEE (reference sequence). This CDR3 is 15 amino acids long. V was trimmed by 5 bases and J by 3 bases, leaving 17 bases between them. DNA of the CDR3: TGTGCCAGCAGTAACGGGGGTAGCGAGAAAGAGACCCAGTACTTC. It yields the protein CASSNGGSEKETQYF.

This sequence joins TRBV11-2 and TRBJ2-1; perhaps TRBD2 as D (5 bases). Germline V gene sequence: CDR1 SGHAT, CDR2 FQNNGV. The CDR3 runs 14 residues. Trimming took 5 bases from V and 5 from J, leaving 13 bases between them. In DNA, the CDR3 is TGTGCCAGCAGCACAACTAGTTTCCACAATGAGCAGTTCTTC. Residues: CASSTTSFHNEQFF.

The chain recombines TRBV19 with TRBJ1-5; 8 bases are a match to TRBD1. Trimming took 3 bases from V and 8 from J; bases not matched to a gene: 9. CDR1 LNHDA and CDR2 SQIVND come from the germline V gene (reference sequence). The CDR3 covers 15 residues. The CDR3, as DNA: TGTGCCAGTAGTATTTCGCAGGGGGCTCATGAGCCCCAGCATTTT. The encoded protein is CASSISQGAHEPQHF.

V usage is TRBV11-2 and J usage is TRBJ2-2; 12 nucleotides align to TRBD2. Trimming took 6 bases from V and 3 from J; bases not matched to a gene: 5. CDR3 length: 16 amino acids. Per germline, CDR1 SGHAT and CDR2 FQNNGV. The DNA for the CDR3 is TGTGCCAGCAGTCCTAGCGGGAGGGCCTACACCGGGGAGCTGTTTTTT. This gives the protein CASSPSGRAYTGELFF.

The J gene is TRBJ1-2, the V gene TRBV19; D remains ambiguous. With 6 bases removed from V and 5 bases from J, the gap between germline ends came to 4 bases. Germline CDR1 reads LNHDA; CDR2 reads SQIVND (reference sequence). CDR3 size: 10 residues. CDR3 loop: CASSRYGYTF. The CDR3 coding sequence is TGTGCCAGTAGCCGATATGGCTACACCTTC.

The chain uses TRBV6-5 and TRBJ2-3; no reliable D call. Germline V gives CDR1 MNHEY, CDR2 SVGAGI. This CDR3 is built from 13 residues. The V end was cut by 0 bases, the J end by 2 bases, with 3 bases between. The CDR3: CASSYSLTDTQYF. CDR3 sequence (DNA): TGTGCCAGCAGTTACTCACTCACAGATACGCAGTATTTT.

This clone was seen a handful of times. Written as DNA, the CDR3 is TGTGCCAGCAGCGAAGGACTAGCGGAGACCGAGCAGTACTTC. Amino acids: CASSEGLAETEQYF. The chain is built from TRBV11-3 and TRBJ2-7; 10 nucleotides match TRBD2. This CDR3 is built from 14 residues. Germline V gene sequence: CDR1 SGHNT, CDR2 YENEEA. The junction had 7 bases not matched to a gene; V was cut back by 5 bases and J by 6 bases.

The CDR3 sequence is CASLRGGNTEAFF. DNA for the CDR3: TGTGCCAGCCTTCGGGGCGGAAACACTGAAGCTTTCTTT. The rearrangement links TRBV28 to TRBJ1-1, with D tentatively TRBD1 (5 bases). Germline-derived CDR1 and CDR2 are MDHEN and SYDVKM. Trimming removed 8 bases from V and 2 bases from J, with 12 bases in between. CDR3 size: 13 residues.

The chain is built from TRBV21-1 and TRBJ1-5; no DNA check was done on the table's D call, TRBD1. TRBV21-1 is reported as a pseudogene. CDR3 length equals 16 residues. The CDR3 DNA sequence: TGTGCCAGCAGAATTGGAACAGGGGGCCCTTTTGAGCCCCAGCATTTT. Translating gives CASRIGTGGPFEPQHF.

This clone was seen only a few times. For the CDR3, the DNA is TGTGCCAGTAAAATGTCCGGGACAGGGGGCGATTACGAGCAGTACTTC. Encoded protein: CASKMSGTGGDYEQYF. This chain connects TRBV19 to TRBJ2-7, with 12 bases lining up with TRBD1. In germline, CDR1 is LNHDA, CDR2 SQIVND (reference sequence). The CDR3 has 16 amino acids. J was trimmed by 4 bases and V by 7 bases; bases with no gene match: 11. The full variable domain, its missing parts supplied by reference TRBV19 and TRBJ2-7, is DGGITQSPKYLFRKEGQNVTLSCEQNLNHDAMYWYRQDPGQGLRLIYYSQIVNDFQKGDIAEGYSVSREKKESFPLTVTSAQKNPTAFYLCASKMSGTGGDYEQYFGPGTRLTVT.

This sequence joins TRBV19 and TRBJ2-3; D remains ambiguous. The germline CDR1 and CDR2 sequences are LNHDA and SQIVND (reference sequence). The V end lost 6 bases, the J end lost 9 bases, and 16 bases lay between the germline ends. This CDR3 spans 13 amino acids. The CDR3 DNA reads TGTGCCAGTAGCCAATCGACTTTCCGGACGCAGTATTTT. Residues: CASSQSTFRTQYF.

This chain links TRBV6-5 with TRBJ1-2; 7 bases line up with TRBD1. Germline-derived CDR1 and CDR2 are MNHEY and SVGAGI. The CDR3 consists of 15 residues. V trimming: 0 bases; J trimming: 2 bases; junction bases outside the gene matches: 3. Here the CDR3 DNA reads TGTGCCAGCAGTTACTCGAGCAGGGGGAACTATGGCTACACCTTC. This gives the protein CASSYSSRGNYGYTF.

The chain has TRBV11-2 and TRBJ2-2; D gene ambiguous. The CDR3 runs to 14 residues. Trimming took 1 base from V and 6 from J, leaving 9 bases between them. Looked up from germline, CDR1 is SGHAT and CDR2 is FQNNGV. For the CDR3, the DNA is TGTGCCAGCAGCTTAGGGGTTTTGTCCGGGGAGCTGTTTTTT. Translated, it gives CASSLGVLSGELFF.

The chain employs TRBV28 and TRBJ2-2; D uncertain. The ends were cut back, 6 bases at V and 6 bases at J, with 11 bases in the middle. Germline CDR1 and CDR2: MDHEN and SYDVKM. The CDR3 is made up of 13 amino acids. This CDR3 reads CASRGPLPGELFF. In DNA, the CDR3 is TGTGCCAGCAGAGGCCCTCTGCCCGGGGAGCTGTTTTTT.

This clone appeared a single time. The chain links TRBV30 to TRBJ2-7; D uncertain. Trimming shortened V by 2 bases and J by 9 bases, and 14 bases separated the two germline ends. CDR1 and CDR2 (germline): GTSNPN, SVGIG (reference sequence). CDR3 length: 12 residues. In DNA, the CDR3 is TGTGCCTGGAGTATGGGCCCCCCGGGGCAGTACTTC. As protein: CAWSMGPPGQYF.

The DNA of the CDR3 is TGTGCCAGCAGTGTACAGGGAGGTTCACCCCTCCACTTT. Translation gives CASSVQGGSPLHF. The chain joins TRBV6-4 to TRBJ1-6, with D possibly being TRBD1 (6 bases). CDR3 length: 13 amino acids. CDR1 and CDR2 from the germline V gene are MRHNA and SNTAGT. Trimming removed 4 bases at V and 9 bases at J, with 10 bases between.

The V call is TRBV5-4, the J call TRBJ2-1; D may match TRBD1 or TRBD2 (6 bases each). CDR3 length: 16 residues. The germline V and J ends were trimmed by 0 bases and 6 bases, with 16 bases remaining between them. CDR1 and CDR2 from the germline V gene are SGHNT and YYREEE (reference sequence). DNA for the CDR3: TGTGCCAGCAGCTTGGTACAGGGCGGGAATTTCAATGAGCAGTTCTTC. It yields the protein CASSLVQGGNFNEQFF.

The CDR3 DNA sequence: TGTGCCAGCAGCGTTGGGGGTCGTGCTTCACCCCTCCACTTT. This translates into CASSVGGRASPLHF. The chain links TRBV9 to TRBJ1-6; a possible D gene is TRBD1 (5 bases). Germline CDR1 is SGDLS and CDR2 is YYNGEE. Between the trimmed V and J ends, which lost 2 bases and 9 bases, there was a span of 12 bases. This CDR3 spans 14 amino acids. The full variable domain, with the rest looked up from reference TRBV9 and TRBJ1-6, is DSGVTQTPKHLITATGQRVTLRCSPRSGDLSVYWYQQSLDQGLQFLIQYYNGEERAKGNILERFSAQQFPDLHSELNLSSLELGDSALYFCASSVGGRASPLHFGNGTRLTVT.

The chain couples TRBV5-5 to TRBJ2-7; the D is unclear. CDR1 and CDR2 (germline): SGHKS, YYEKEE (reference sequence). This CDR3 is 15 amino acids long. V dropped 0 bases and J dropped 9 bases, with 19 bases sitting between them. The chain's CDR3 is CASSLDAVPYTVQYF. For the CDR3, the DNA is TGTGCCAGCAGCTTGGATGCGGTCCCTTATACGGTGCAGTACTTC.

The V gene is TRBV5-1, the J gene TRBJ1-2, with a weak D call TRBD1 (5 bases). This CDR3 has 16 residues. V was shortened by 5 bases and J by 3 bases, with 20 bases between the two germline ends. Per germline, CDR1 SGHRS and CDR2 YFSETQ. CDR3 nucleotide sequence: TGCGCCAGCAGTCCCTCTAAGGGACCCCAGGACTATGGCTACACCTTC. Protein: CASSPSKGPQDYGYTF.

This clone turned up a few times. The CDR3: CASSLGLPSQETQYF. CDR3 coding DNA: TGTGCCAGCAGCTTAGGGCTACCCTCTCAAGAGACCCAGTACTTC. The genes are TRBV7-3 and TRBJ2-5; D not resolved. CDR1 and CDR2 (germline): SGHTA, FQGTGA. The V end was cut by 2 bases, the J end by 2 bases, with 12 bases between. The CDR3 contains 15 residues.

V is TRBV4-3 and J is TRBJ1-2; 10 nucleotides align to TRBD1. This CDR3 region has 18 residues. V was clipped by 1 base and J by 1 base; unmatched bases: 9. Germline V gene data show CDR1 as LGHNA and CDR2 as YSLEER. CDR3 residues: CASSQAVTGGVSNYGYTF. The DNA of the CDR3 is TGCGCCAGCAGCCAAGCGGTGACAGGGGGCGTTAGTAACTATGGCTACACCTTC.

This clone was counted between two and nine times. The V call is TRBV6-6, the J call TRBJ2-7; the D gene is possibly TRBD2 (6 bases). The germline CDR1 and CDR2 sequences are MNHNY and SVGAGI (reference sequence). Between the trimmed V and J ends, which lost 6 bases and 3 bases, there was a span of 9 bases. This CDR3 has 12 amino acids. This CDR3 reads CASRRDNYEQYF. CDR3 bases: TGTGCCAGCAGGCGGGATAACTACGAGCAGTACTTC.

V gene TRBV6-5 combines with J gene TRBJ1-5; maybe TRBD1 (5 bases). This CDR3 spans 14 amino acids. From germline, CDR1 is MNHEY and CDR2 SVGAGI. The V end was cut by 5 bases, the J end by 4 bases, with 12 bases between. This CDR3 reads CASSPDSSNQPQHF. The CDR3 DNA follows: TGTGCCAGCAGTCCCGACAGCTCGAATCAGCCCCAGCATTTT.

V and J are TRBV28 and TRBJ2-1; D is uncertain. The length of the CDR3 is 13 residues. Germline CDR1 and CDR2: MDHEN and SYDVKM. V was shortened by 5 bases and J by 5 bases, with 10 bases between the two germline ends. The CDR3 coding sequence is TGTGCCAGCAGTGGAAACAGAAACAATGAGCAGTTCTTC. Its protein product is CASSGNRNNEQFF.